This passage covers 32 T cell receptor beta chains from one sample sequenced in a study of T cell repertoires in cytomegalovirus infection. Using its own MiXCR run on the reads, TCRdb lists one record per CDR3 protein. The repertoire consists of 450,000 to 650,000 distinct CDR3 sequences, with roughly 29% occurring once and the leading ten covering under 15%. Source material: PBMCs. Source of these receptors: a human donor in good health (CMV status not recorded). Some clones in this sample may be carry-over from other donors' samples.

This sequence joins TRBV6-2 or TRBV6-3 and TRBJ2-1; 11 nucleotides line up with TRBD2. This CDR3 is 20 amino acids long. V dropped 1 base and J dropped 10; count of bases not matched to a gene: 21. Looked up from germline, CDR1 is MNHEY and CDR2 is SVGEGT. This chain's CDR3 is CASSYLDSGRALLIEGEQFF. CDR3 bases: TGTGCCAGCAGTTACTTGGATAGCGGGAGGGCCCTTCTCATAGAGGGCGAGCAGTTCTTC.

This chain's CDR3 is CASSFPSGTSGIYEQYF. The CDR3 bases are TGTGCCAGCAGCTTCCCGTCCGGGACTAGCGGGATCTACGAGCAGTACTTC. This chain connects TRBV7-2 to TRBJ2-7; 13 positions match TRBD2. J was trimmed by 3 bases and V by 3 bases; bases with no gene match: 8. The germline V gene has CDR1 SGHTA and CDR2 FQGNSA. This CDR3 region has 17 residues.

Many counts were recorded for this clonotype. This sequence joins TRBV6-2 or TRBV6-3 and TRBJ2-1; D is ambiguous. V lost 2 bases and J 3 bases, leaving 8 bases between the germline ends. This CDR3 is built from 14 residues. Germline V gene lookup returns CDR1 MNHEY and CDR2 SVGEGT. The CDR3 reads CASSYIADYNEQFF. The CDR3 DNA sequence: TGTGCCAGCAGTTACATCGCGGACTACAATGAGCAGTTCTTC.

A few counts support this clonotype. This chain connects TRBV6-5 to TRBJ2-1; 11 bases agree with TRBD2. The CDR3 has 15 amino acids. Germline V gives CDR1 MNHEY, CDR2 SVGAGI. V lost 5 bases, J lost 7 bases, and 7 bases stayed unmatched. CDR3 sequence (DNA): TGTGCCAGCAGTCATTTAGCGGGAGGGGCAAATGAGCAGTTCTTC. Protein sequence: CASSHLAGGANEQFF.

V usage is TRBV6-1 and J usage is TRBJ1-5; D unresolved. This CDR3 comprises 15 residues. Germline V CDR1 and CDR2: MNHNS, SASEGT. The germline V and J ends were trimmed by 6 bases and 1 base, with 13 bases remaining between them. CDR3 sequence reads: CASSKSERSNQPQHF. Written as DNA, the CDR3 is TGTGCCAGCAGCAAGTCGGAGAGGAGCAATCAGCCCCAGCATTTT.

V and J are TRBV6-5 and TRBJ1-2; D not resolved. CDR1 and CDR2 (germline): MNHEY, SVGAGI. The CDR3 has 15 residues. With 2 bases removed from V and 0 bases from J, the gap between germline ends came to 10 bases. This chain's CDR3 is CASSYSTSANYGYTF. CDR3 in DNA: TGTGCCAGCAGTTACAGCACGTCAGCTAACTATGGCTACACCTTC.

The chain combines TRBV6-1 with TRBJ1-6; 7 bases are shared with TRBD1. The germline CDR1 and CDR2 sequences are MNHNS and SASEGT. V trimming: 5 bases; J trimming: 6 bases; junction bases outside the gene matches: 4. CDR3 length: 14 amino acids. The CDR3 protein is CASSPGQLNSPLHF. CDR3 bases: TGTGCCAGCAGTCCGGGACAGCTTAATTCACCCCTCCACTTT.

The chain carries TRBV9 and TRBJ2-7; 9 nucleotides align to TRBD2. The CDR3 loop spans 15 amino acids. Germline V gene data show CDR1 as SGDLS and CDR2 as YYNGEE. V gave up 0 bases and J gave up 5 bases; unmatched junction bases: 6. The CDR3 sequence: CASSVGDPSGDEQYF. CDR3 bases: TGTGCCAGCAGCGTAGGCGACCCTAGCGGGGACGAGCAGTACTTC. The full variable domain, completed using reference TRBV9 and TRBJ2-7, is DSGVTQTPKHLITATGQRVTLRCSPRSGDLSVYWYQQSLDQGLQFLIQYYNGEERAKGNILERFSAQQFPDLHSELNLSSLELGDSALYFCASSVGDPSGDEQYFGPGTRLTVT.

The V call is TRBV28, the J call TRBJ1-1, with TRBD1 identical over 10 bases. V gave up 6 bases and J gave up 4 bases; unmatched junction bases: 11. Germline assignment: CDR1 MDHEN and CDR2 SYDVKM. The CDR3 has 16 residues. The DNA of the CDR3 is TGTGCCAGCAGGGAGGGGGACGGGACAGGGGTCACTGAAGCTTTCTTT. Its translation: CASREGDGTGVTEAFF.

This chain links TRBV7-8 with TRBJ2-1; 12 bases line up with TRBD2. Germline V gives CDR1 SGHVS, CDR2 FQNEAQ. V shed 6 bases, J shed 8 bases, and the junction held 8 bases outside the gene matches. This CDR3 has 15 amino acids. The CDR3 sequence is CASRLTSGSVDEQFF. CDR3 sequence (DNA): TGTGCCAGCAGGTTGACTAGCGGGAGTGTCGATGAGCAGTTCTTC.

The V and J genes are TRBV5-4 and TRBJ2-7; 9 bases line up with TRBD2. CDR3 size: 15 residues. The junction had 10 bases not matched to a gene; V was cut back by 6 bases and J by 3 bases. Germline lookup yields CDR1 SGHNT and CDR2 YYREEE (reference sequence). CDR3 DNA sequence: TGTGCCAGCAAACCTAGCGGGACTACGATCTACGAGCAGTACTTC. This encodes CASKPSGTTIYEQYF.

The gene calls are TRBV12-3 or TRBV12-4 and TRBJ2-5, with D hard to call. This CDR3 has 13 residues. Trimming took 3 bases from V and 4 from J, leaving 9 bases between them. For the CDR3, the DNA is TGTGCCAGCAGTTTGTTCGAGGCAGAGACCCAGTACTTC. It encodes CASSLFEAETQYF.

The CDR3, as DNA: TGTGCCAGCAGCTTTGGGGACAGGTCCTCGGAAGCTTTCTTT. Translated, it gives CASSFGDRSSEAFF. The rearrangement links TRBV7-3 to TRBJ1-1, with 8 nucleotides matching TRBD1. Germline assignment: CDR1 SGHTA and CDR2 FQGTGA. V was pared by 3 bases and J by 8 bases, with 8 bases of the junction left unmatched. The CDR3 extends over 14 amino acids. Variable domain in full (rest from reference TRBV7-3 and TRBJ1-1): GAGVSQTPSNKVTEKGKYVELRCDPISGHTALYWYRQSLGQGPEFLIYFQGTGAADDSGLPNDRFFAVRPEGSVSTLKIQRTERGDSAVYLCASSFGDRSSEAFFGQGTRLTVV.

The chain is built from TRBV6-5 and TRBJ2-3; 10 bases align to TRBD1. Germline assignment: CDR1 MNHEY and CDR2 SVGAGI. The J segment lost 3 bases and the V segment lost 3 bases, leaving 9 bases of the junction unmatched. This CDR3 is 17 amino acids long. The CDR3 DNA is TGTGCCAGCAGTTATTCACGGACAGGGGGGATTACAGATACGCAGTATTTT. It specifies CASSYSRTGGITDTQYF.

This clonotype came up many times. An end of the junction differs from the germline gene, which may be a read error. V is TRBV12-3 or TRBV12-4 and J is TRBJ2-3; D might be TRBD2 (6 bases). CDR3 length equals 12 residues. The CDR3 reads CASSDTGLPTVF. The CDR3 DNA sequence: TGTGCCAGCAGCGACACGGGACTCCCGACCGTCTTT.

The V and J genes are TRBV7-9 and TRBJ1-2; TRBD1 might be the D (5 bases). There are 13 residues in the CDR3. V gave up 3 bases and J gave up 7 bases, with 12 bases separating them. Germline assignment: CDR1 SEHNR and CDR2 FQNEAQ (reference sequence). The CDR3 sequence: CASSFDSGGGYTF. The CDR3 nucleotides are TGTGCCAGCAGCTTCGACTCCGGGGGTGGCTACACCTTC.

This clonotype was recorded many times. The junction and the germline gene differ at one end; a read error may be behind it. This rearrangement joins TRBV12-3 or TRBV12-4 to TRBJ1-1, with D possibly TRBD1 on 6 matching bases. This CDR3 spans 13 amino acids. The CDR3 DNA sequence: TGTGCCAGCAGCTTAGGGGGGAACACTGAAGCTTTCTTT. This gives the protein CASSLGGNTEAFF.

This sequence joins TRBV10-2 and TRBJ1-5; D is ambiguous. Germline CDR1 reads WSHSY; CDR2 reads SAAADI. CDR3 length: 14 amino acids. V was cut by 2 bases and J by 7 bases, with 12 bases left in between. CDR3 residues: CASSEPGLRQPQHF. CDR3 sequence (DNA): TGCGCCAGCAGTGAGCCGGGCCTGCGGCAGCCCCAGCATTTT.

J is TRBJ2-1 and V is TRBV2, with D tentatively TRBD1 or TRBD2 (5 bases each). V lost 8 bases and J lost 4, with 12 bases in between. CDR1 is SNHLY, CDR2 FYNNEI, per germline. This CDR3 comprises 13 residues. CDR3 region: CASAEGTYNEQFF. Written as DNA, the CDR3 is TGTGCCAGCGCTGAGGGGACGTACAATGAGCAGTTCTTC.

At least ten counts were recorded for this clonotype. V is TRBV5-6 and J is TRBJ2-2; no definite D call. Germline V CDR1 and CDR2: SGHDT, YYEEEE. Trimming left V 4 bases short and J 1 base short, with 5 bases between. The CDR3 extends over 13 amino acids. CDR3 bases: TGTGCCAGCAGCCCGTGGAACACCGGGGAGCTGTTTTTT. This codes for CASSPWNTGELFF.

This clonotype was seen at least ten times. V gene TRBV11-2 combines with J gene TRBJ2-3, with D tentatively TRBD1 (6 bases). This CDR3 spans 15 amino acids. Germline CDR1 reads SGHAT; CDR2 reads FQNNGV. V was cut by 1 base and J by 6 bases, with 14 bases left in between. Written as DNA, the CDR3 is TGTGCCAGCAGCTTAGTACAGGGAGCCTACGATACGCAGTATTTT. Translating it yields CASSLVQGAYDTQYF.

This clonotype was counted ten times or more. The chain carries TRBV7-2 and TRBJ2-3; TRBD2 is a possible D gene (6 bases). CDR1 is SGHTA and CDR2 is FQGNSA in the germline V gene. Trimming removed 2 bases at V and 1 base at J, with 22 bases between. The CDR3 consists of 19 residues. This chain's CDR3 is CASSLKRVGLALRTDTQYF. The CDR3 region has the DNA TGTGCCAGCAGCTTAAAGAGGGTCGGGCTAGCGCTCCGCACAGATACGCAGTATTTT.

This clonotype has just a few counts. J is TRBJ1-3 and V is TRBV2, with 7 bases identical to TRBD1. Germline V lookup: CDR1 SNHLY, CDR2 FYNNEI. V dropped 7 bases and J dropped 0; count of bases not matched to a gene: 6. CDR3 size: 15 residues. This CDR3 is CASNLQGSSGNTIYF. In DNA, the CDR3 is TGTGCCAGCAATCTACAGGGGAGCTCTGGAAACACCATATATTTT.

The genes are TRBV7-2 and TRBJ2-1; D might be TRBD2 (6 bases). Germline CDR1 SGHTA, CDR2 FQGNSA. V lost 5 bases and J 3 bases, leaving 11 bases between the germline ends. This CDR3 region has 14 residues. The CDR3: CASSPGDFYNEQFF. Here the CDR3 DNA reads TGTGCCAGCAGCCCCGGGGACTTCTACAATGAGCAGTTCTTC.

The V and J genes are TRBV19 and TRBJ2-3; D is possibly TRBD1 (6 bases). Trimming stripped 5 bases from V and 5 bases from J, with 11 bases between. Germline V gives CDR1 LNHDA, CDR2 SQIVND (reference sequence). The CDR3 extends over 13 amino acids. In DNA, the CDR3 is TGTGCCAGTAGTGAAGGGGGACGAGATACGCAGTATTTT. It codes for CASSEGGRDTQYF.

This clonotype was detected only a few times. V and J are TRBV6-1 and TRBJ2-3, with 8 bases fitting TRBD2. Germline V gene sequence: CDR1 MNHNS, CDR2 SASEGT. The CDR3 extends over 14 amino acids. The ends lost 11 bases at V and 6 bases at J; junction bases unmatched: 13. The CDR3 DNA follows: TGTGCCTCTCAATCCACGGGGGGGAGTGATACGCAGTATTTT. It yields the protein CASQSTGGSDTQYF.

This clonotype was picked up a small number of times. The V and J genes are TRBV5-1 and TRBJ2-3; D not resolved. Germline values: CDR1 SGHRS, CDR2 YFSETQ. The V gene lost 1 base and the J gene lost 0 bases, with 6 bases spanning the gap. The CDR3 spans 14 residues. The CDR3 spells CASSLWMSTDTQYF. In DNA form, the CDR3 reads TGCGCCAGCAGCTTGTGGATGAGCACAGATACGCAGTATTTT. The complete variable domain, with remaining parts taken from reference TRBV5-1 and TRBJ2-3, reads KAGVTQTPRYLIKTRGQQVTLSCSPISGHRSVSWYQQTPGQGLQFLFEYFSETQRNKGNFPGRFSGRQFSNSRSEMNVSTLELGDSALYLCASSLWMSTDTQYFGPGTRLTVL.

This clonotype was seen more than once but under ten times. The chain links TRBV28 to TRBJ2-2; D perhaps matches TRBD2 (5 bases). Trimming took off 6 bases at V and 7 bases at J, with 12 bases between the two ends. The germline V gene encodes CDR1 MDHEN and CDR2 SYDVKM. The CDR3 length is 13 residues. The chain's CDR3 is CASSLGGGGELFF. CDR3 DNA sequence: TGTGCCAGCAGCTTGGGCGGAGGCGGGGAGCTGTTTTTT.

In its sample, this clonotype was seen many times. The rearrangement uses TRBV5-4 and TRBJ2-5, with TRBD2 identical over 11 bases. CDR3 length equals 15 residues. The V and J ends lost 2 bases and 4 bases, in that order; junction bases with no gene match: 4. Per the germline V gene, CDR1 is SGHNT and CDR2 is YYREEE (reference sequence). The CDR3 reads CASSFFTSGGETQYF. In DNA, the CDR3 is TGTGCCAGCAGCTTCTTTACTAGCGGGGGAGAGACCCAGTACTTC.

This clonotype was detected many times. V is TRBV12-5 and J is TRBJ1-1, with D tentatively TRBD1 (6 bases). The CDR3 sequence is 14 residues long. Germline CDR1 reads LGHNT; CDR2 reads FRNRAP. Between the trimmed V and J ends, which lost 4 bases and 3 bases, there was a span of 12 bases. For the CDR3, the DNA is TGTGCTAGTGGTTCCAGCCAGGGGTACACTGAAGCTTTCTTT. This gives the protein CASGSSQGYTEAFF.

This clonotype has more than one count but fewer than ten. The chain combines TRBV5-5 with TRBJ2-5; D may be TRBD2 (6 bases). The CDR3 has 13 residues. Trimming stripped 4 bases from V and 1 base from J, with 8 bases between. Germline loops: CDR1 SGHKS, CDR2 YYEKEE (reference sequence). The DNA for the CDR3 is TGTGCCAGCAGCCAAGCGGGCCAAGAGACCCAGTACTTC. Protein sequence: CASSQAGQETQYF.

On this clonotype: A single base separates this from a much larger clone, so it may be a read error. The chain couples TRBV7-2 to TRBJ2-1, with D possibly TRBD1 on 5 matching bases. Germline V gives CDR1 SGHTA, CDR2 FQGNSA. The CDR3 has 14 amino acids. Here the CDR3 DNA reads TGTGCCAGCAGCACCACGGCAGGGAACAATGAGAAGTTCTTC. Translation gives CASSTTAGNNEKFF.